This T cell receptor beta chain was sequenced for a study of yellow fever vaccine responses in identical twins. TCRdb redid the calling of the RT-PCR reads with MiXCR, one entry per CDR3 protein. This table holds 15,000 or so distinct CDR3 sequences, approximately 84% found once. Comment on this clonotype: Antigen unknown.

Whole-study results and caveats: The authors reported partly convergent, partly personalized vaccine responses in identical twins.

J lost 1 base, V lost 1 base, and 4 bases had no gene match. The CDR3 has 16 residues. Germline CDR1 DFQATT, CDR2 SNEGSKA (reference sequence). This sample comprised T cells from blood (PBMCs), unsorted or a sorted subset (not recorded which), obtained before or after yellow fever vaccination (not recorded which). The clonotype originates from a woman aged 18-29 years who received the yellow fever vaccine. This chain connects TRBV20-1 to TRBJ2-3; 11 bases are a match to TRBD2. The CDR3 region is CSARGLAGGRTDTQYF. The CDR3 DNA sequence: TGCAGTGCTAGAGGTCTAGCGGGGGGTCGCACAGATACGCAGTATTTT.